Listed below are T cell receptor beta chains from one sample, sequenced in a study of blood T cell repertoires in COVID-19. TCRdb keeps only in-frame clones here, not all; method: immunoSEQ multiplex PCR. This table has about 100,000 clones, approximately 88% appearing once. Source material: peripheral blood. Receptors originate from an older woman with acute or convalescent COVID-19. CDR3s include the opening cysteine and the closing phenylalanine or tryptophan.

J gene: TRBJ2-3; V gene: TRBV7-9; CDR3 protein: CASSLTSGGTDTQYF
J gene: TRBJ1-1; V gene: TRBV5-1; CDR3 protein: CASAQGAGTEAFF
J gene: TRBJ2-5; V gene: TRBV29-1; CDR3 protein: CSVDRGVQETQYF
J gene: TRBJ1-5; V gene: TRBV6-1; CDR3 protein: CASSDALGRRGQPQHF
J gene: TRBJ1-1; V gene: TRBV9; CDR3 protein: CASSTLTGGNTEAFF
J gene: TRBJ2-7; V gene: TRBV11-2; CDR3 protein: CASSLHGTYEQYF
J gene: TRBJ2-3; V gene: TRBV5-4; CDR3 protein: CASSSGTGLTDTQYF
J gene: TRBJ2-5; V gene: TRBV7-6; CDR3 protein: CASSQGEDPVVETQYF
J gene: TRBJ2-5; V gene: TRBV3-1/TRBV3-2; CDR3 protein: CASSPGTSGLETQYF
J gene: TRBJ1-1; V gene: TRBV6-5; CDR3 protein: CASSLRGQGEAFF
J gene: TRBJ2-5; V gene: TRBV14; CDR3 protein: CASSLYTGGRETQYF
J gene: TRBJ1-1; V gene: TRBV11-3; CDR3 protein: CASSLGTGPTEAFF
J gene: TRBJ1-2; V gene: TRBV18; CDR3 protein: CASSLDRGANYGYTF
J gene: TRBJ2-1; V gene: TRBV7-2; CDR3 protein: CASSYGSGILSNEQFF
J gene: TRBJ1-1; V gene: TRBV5-1; CDR3 protein: CASGTGQGTEAFF
J gene: TRBJ1-2; V gene: TRBV19; CDR3 protein: CASSPQTGYGYTF
J gene: TRBJ1-1; V gene: TRBV19; CDR3 protein: CASSYRAGGAFF
J gene: TRBJ1-5; V gene: TRBV2; CDR3 protein: CASSLGQTNQPQHF
J gene: TRBJ2-7; V gene: TRBV7-8; CDR3 protein: CASSRGSGSPPDEQYF
J gene: TRBJ2-1; V gene: TRBV5-4; CDR3 protein: CASSYYATDEQFF
J gene: TRBJ1-1; V gene: TRBV29-1; CDR3 protein: CSVSQDLYTEAFF
J gene: TRBJ1-2; V gene: TRBV7-8; CDR3 protein: CASSLRGIDGYTF
J gene: TRBJ1-4; V gene: TRBV18; CDR3 protein: CASSPTIAGDGGEKLFF
J gene: TRBJ1-4; V gene: TRBV5-4; CDR3 protein: CASSLQGNEKLFF
J gene: TRBJ2-2; V gene: TRBV24-1; CDR3 protein: CATSSGTGELFF
J gene: TRBJ2-2; V gene: TRBV12-3/TRBV12-4; CDR3 protein: CASSGPYTGELFF
J gene: TRBJ2-5; V gene: TRBV20-1; CDR3 protein: CSASNPLTSQETQYF
J gene: TRBJ1-2; V gene: TRBV19; CDR3 protein: CASSPTLGSGYTF
J gene: TRBJ2-2; V gene: TRBV30; CDR3 protein: CAWRRTGELFF
J gene: TRBJ1-1; V gene: TRBV28; CDR3 protein: CASSLGGQEAFF
J gene: TRBJ2-2; V gene: TRBV2; CDR3 protein: CASRARGESGRGLNTGELFF
J gene: TRBJ2-5; V gene: TRBV7-9; CDR3 protein: CASSLAGTGSIGTQYF
J gene: TRBJ2-1; V gene: TRBV19; CDR3 protein: CASKGGRRNEQFF
J gene: TRBJ2-2; V gene: TRBV5-1; CDR3 protein: CASSRDRANTGELFF
J gene: TRBJ1-2; V gene: TRBV5-8; CDR3 protein: CASSPDRGAIYGYTF